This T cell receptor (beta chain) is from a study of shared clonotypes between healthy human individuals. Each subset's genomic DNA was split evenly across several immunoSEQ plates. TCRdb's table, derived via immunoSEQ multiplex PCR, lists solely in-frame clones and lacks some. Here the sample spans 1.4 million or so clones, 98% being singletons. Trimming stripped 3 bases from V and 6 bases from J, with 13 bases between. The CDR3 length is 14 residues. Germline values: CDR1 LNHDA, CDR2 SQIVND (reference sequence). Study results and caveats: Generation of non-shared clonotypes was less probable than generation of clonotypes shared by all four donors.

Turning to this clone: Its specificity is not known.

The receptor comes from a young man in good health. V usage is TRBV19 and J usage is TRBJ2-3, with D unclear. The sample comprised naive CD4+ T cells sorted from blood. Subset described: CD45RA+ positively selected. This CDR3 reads CASSIRDREDTQYF. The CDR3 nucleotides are TGTGCCAGTAGTATCCGTGACCGAGAGGATACGCAGTATTTT. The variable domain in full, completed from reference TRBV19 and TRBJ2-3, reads DGGITQSPKYLFRKEGQNVTLSCEQNLNHDAMYWYRQDPGQGLRLIYYSQIVNDFQKGDIAEGYSVSREKKESFPLTVTSAQKNPTAFYLCASSIRDREDTQYFGPGTRLTVL.